This T cell receptor (beta chain) was recovered during a study of control samples from healthy donors and cancer patients (dated by TCRdb to the early 2020s). The sample holds one count of this clone. What this receptor recognizes is not known. Base qualities were left out, and no much larger clone turns up one base away. The CDR3 numbers 13 residues from cysteine through phenylalanine. Only the CDR3 portion is preserved as DNA: 39 bases, with reading frame beginning at the first base. Unmatched junction bases come to 3, with V trimmed by 4 bases and J by 3 bases. CDR1 and CDR2 were assigned from the germline V gene as MNHEY and SVGAGI. The library was produced with the immunoSEQ multiplex PCR assay. What TCRdb holds here is the immuneACCESS table cut down to in-frame rearrangements. Part of the clones is not present; checked against another copy, under half of the missing clones reflect an unresolved V gene, and the others are unexplained. The table for this sample lists more than 95,000 clones; just over 90% of them were counted only once. Of the sample, more than 7% falls within the top ten clones.

Material: blood. The origin of this receptor is a man between 18 and 35 years old in good health. The rearrangement joined TRBV6-5 to TRBJ2-7; 7 bases in the middle match TRBD1. Read as DNA, the sequence is TGTGCCAGCAGTTTCGACAGGGTCTACGAGCAGTACTTC. This yields the protein CASSFDRVYEQYF.